The clone carrying this TCR beta chain appeared a few times. As yet, its antigen is unknown. This sample is part of a study of response to subunit inactivated influenza vaccine. Whole-study results and caveats: Only a handful of new T cells, the authors suggested, are recruited with each seasonal influenza vaccination.

TCRdb re-analysed the RT-PCR reads in MiXCR, keeping a single row per CDR3 protein. Here the sample spans roughly 170,000 distinct CDR3 sequences, about a tenth being singletons. Per the germline V gene, CDR1 is LNHNV and CDR2 is YYDKDF (reference sequence). With 1 base removed from V and 7 bases from J, the gap between germline ends came to 22 bases. The CDR3 runs to 17 residues. This clonotype was obtained from a man aged 45 to 65 who received an inactivated influenza vaccine. The chain is built from TRBV15 and TRBJ1-2, with D possibly TRBD1 on 5 matching bases. The sequencing here drew on non-naive T cells sorted from PBMCs, taken on the day of vaccination. CDR3 loop: CATSRATLIGGLFGYTF. CDR3 in DNA: TGTGCCACCAGCAGAGCCACACTTATCGGGGGTCTCTTTGGCTACACCTTC.